The 26 T cell receptor beta chains below all came from one sample that was sequenced in a study of T-cell memory formation after mild COVID-19 (TCRdb year 2021). Library generation was performed with 5' RACE. The sequencer was an Illumina NovaSeq 6000. The public reads were run again by TCRdb, first through fastp at Q25 and then through MiXCR, and only productive beta chains were kept. CDR3 protein duplicates are merged, each entry listing the most common genes and DNA. The sample records 400,000 to 500,000 distinct CDR3 sequences, approximately 20% of which are singletons. The ten largest make up roughly 8% of the sample. Sequencing was carried out using PBMCs or a T cell subset sorted from them (not recorded which). Receptors originate from an adult woman who had mild COVID-19 (a few samples of this study predate the infection). The sample titles of this study are shuffled in the database, so cell type and time point are left out; the donor was told from shared clones.

The chain has TRBV18 and TRBJ1-1, with TRBD1 matching over 8 bases. The CDR3 spans 15 residues. V was pared by 5 bases and J by 5 bases, with 10 bases of the junction left unmatched. Germline V gene data show CDR1 as KGHSH and CDR2 as LQKENI. The CDR3 protein is CASSAQGGGETEAFF. Written as DNA, the CDR3 is TGTGCCAGCTCAGCACAGGGGGGAGGAGAGACTGAAGCTTTCTTT. The entire variable domain, with the rest obtained from reference TRBV18 and TRBJ1-1, is as follows: NAGVMQNPRHLVRRRGQEARLRCSPMKGHSHVYWYRQLPEEGLKFMVYLQKENIIDESGMPKERFSAEFPKEGPSILRIQQVVRGDSAAYFCASSAQGGGETEAFFGQGTRLTVV.

Only a few counts were recorded for this clonotype. The rearrangement joins TRBV12-3 or TRBV12-4 to TRBJ2-2; 7 nucleotides align to TRBD2. V was clipped by 5 bases and J by 3 bases; unmatched bases: 3. The CDR3 sequence is 14 residues long. The DNA for the CDR3 is TGTGCCAGCAGTCGACTAGCATACACCGGGGAGCTGTTTTTT. Encoded protein: CASSRLAYTGELFF.

V gene TRBV24-1 combines with J gene TRBJ2-3, with 14 bases identical to TRBD2. The CDR3 contains 18 residues. V gave up 4 bases and J gave up 9 bases; unmatched junction bases: 14. CDR1 and CDR2 (germline): KGHDR, SFDVKD. DNA of the CDR3: TGTGCCACCAGTGAACAAAGGAGGGGGACTAGCGGGAGAGGGACGCAGTATTTT. Translated, it gives CATSEQRRGTSGRGTQYF.

On this clonotype itself: At one boundary the junction diverges from the germline segment, which might be a read error. The chain joins TRBV19 to TRBJ2-7; D may be TRBD1 (5 bases). The germline V gene encodes CDR1 LNHDA and CDR2 SQIVND (reference sequence). This CDR3 has 13 amino acids. The CDR3 protein is CASSIGGRNARAF. The CDR3 coding sequence is TGTGCCAGTAGTATAGGGGGCAGGAACGCACGTGCCTTC.

The J gene is TRBJ1-1, the V gene TRBV20-1, with 7 bases that match TRBD1. V lost 5 bases and J lost 5; bases outside the gene matches: 11. CDR3 length equals 14 residues. Looked up from germline, CDR1 is DFQATT and CDR2 is SNEGSKA (reference sequence). CDR3 bases: TGCAGTGCTCCACAGGGGAGAGGGAGTACTGAAGCTTTCTTT. Amino acids: CSAPQGRGSTEAFF.

The V call is TRBV12-3 or TRBV12-4, the J call TRBJ2-3; D remains ambiguous. V was shortened by 7 bases and J by 2 bases, with 22 bases between the two germline ends. This CDR3 spans 17 amino acids. The DNA of the CDR3 is TGTGCCAGCACCCCTCTTTCGGGCCCTTTCTCCACAGATACGCAGTATTTT. Protein sequence: CASTPLSGPFSTDTQYF.

The chain is built from TRBV7-6 and TRBJ2-5, with 10 bases aligning to TRBD2. The germline V gene has CDR1 SGHVS and CDR2 FNYEAQ. CDR3 length: 15 residues. The junction had 5 bases not matched to a gene; V was cut back by 2 bases and J by 5 bases. CDR3 in amino acids: CASSLSERGGETQYF. The DNA of the CDR3 is TGTGCCAGCAGCTTAAGCGAGCGGGGGGGTGAGACCCAGTACTTC.

The chain links TRBV5-1 to TRBJ1-5; 7 bases line up with TRBD1. Per the germline V gene, CDR1 is SGHRS and CDR2 is YFSETQ. V was clipped by 3 bases and J by 4 bases; unmatched bases: 4. This CDR3 spans 14 amino acids. This CDR3 is CASSSGQNNQPQHF. Written as DNA, the CDR3 is TGCGCCAGCAGCTCGGGACAGAATAATCAGCCCCAGCATTTT.

The chain carries TRBV7-2 and TRBJ2-3; weak D call: TRBD2 (5 bases). CDR1 and CDR2 from the germline V gene are SGHTA and FQGNSA. V shed 4 bases and J shed 0 bases, with 14 bases lying between them. CDR3 length equals 16 residues. CDR3: CASSSGGGFSTDTQYF. CDR3 sequence (DNA): TGTGCCAGCAGCTCGGGCGGAGGATTTAGCACAGATACGCAGTATTTT. The full variable domain, in which reference TRBV7-2 and TRBJ2-3 provide the parts outside the CDR3, is GAGVSQSPSNKVTEKGKDVELRCDPISGHTALYWYRQSLGQGLEFLIYFQGNSAPDKSGLPSDRFSAERTGGSVSTLTIQRTQQEDSAVYLCASSSGGGFSTDTQYFGPGTRLTVL.

This clonotype came up a few times. The chain uses TRBV2 and TRBJ2-1; D perhaps matches TRBD2 (6 bases). Germline assignment: CDR1 SNHLY and CDR2 FYNNEI. V gave up 4 bases and J gave up 0 bases, with 22 bases separating them. This CDR3 is built from 19 residues. Here the CDR3 DNA reads TGTGCCAGCAGTGTGCGGGGTATCTCTAGGCTAGGCTCCTACAATGAGCAGTTCTTC. Translated, it gives CASSVRGISRLGSYNEQFF.

This clonotype was picked up a small number of times. The J gene is TRBJ2-1, the V gene TRBV7-8, with 12 positions matching TRBD2. Germline V gene lookup returns CDR1 SGHVS and CDR2 FQNEAQ. V was clipped by 1 base and J by 4 bases; unmatched bases: 2. This CDR3 is built from 16 residues. The CDR3 sequence is CASSLGTSGRYNEQFF. DNA of the CDR3: TGTGCCAGCAGCTTAGGTACTAGCGGGAGGTACAATGAGCAGTTCTTC. The full variable domain, in which reference TRBV7-8 and TRBJ2-1 provide the parts outside the CDR3, is GAGVSQSPRYKVAKRGQDVALRCDPISGHVSLFWYQQALGQGPEFLTYFQNEAQLDKSGLPSDRFFAERPEGSVSTLKIQRTQQEDSAVYLCASSLGTSGRYNEQFFGPGTRLTVL.

This clonotype has only a few counts. The genes are TRBV27 and TRBJ1-4; no clear D. The CDR3 has 14 residues. The V end lost 5 bases, the J end lost 8 bases, and 15 bases lay between the germline ends. Germline CDR1 MNHEY, CDR2 SMNVEV (reference sequence). CDR3: CASSPRQAEEKLFF. CDR3 nucleotides: TGTGCCAGCAGTCCTCGCCAGGCGGAGGAAAAACTGTTTTTT.

The rearrangement uses TRBV9 and TRBJ1-1; D gene ambiguous. The CDR3 has 15 amino acids. Trimming removed 3 bases at V and 4 bases at J, with 16 bases between. Per germline, CDR1 SGDLS and CDR2 YYNGEE. CDR3: CASSAPDAPSTEAFF. DNA for the CDR3: TGTGCCAGCAGCGCCCCAGATGCCCCGAGCACTGAAGCTTTCTTT. Full variable domain (rest looked up from reference TRBV9 and TRBJ1-1): DSGVTQTPKHLITATGQRVTLRCSPRSGDLSVYWYQQSLDQGLQFLIQYYNGEERAKGNILERFSAQQFPDLHSELNLSSLELGDSALYFCASSAPDAPSTEAFFGQGTRLTVV.

This chain uses TRBV6-2 or TRBV6-3 with TRBJ2-7, with D tentatively TRBD1 (6 bases). V shed 4 bases and J shed 3 bases, with 16 bases lying between them. Germline CDR1 MNHEY, CDR2 SVGEGT. This CDR3 is built from 15 residues. CDR3 residues: CASSSVTDRIYEQYF. For the CDR3, the DNA is TGTGCCAGCAGTTCGGTTACCGACAGGATCTACGAGCAGTACTTC.

A few counts support this clonotype. J is TRBJ1-1 and V is TRBV25-1; D is ambiguous. Trimming left V 1 base short and J 0 bases short, with 3 bases between. The CDR3 contains 13 residues. The germline gives CDR1 MGHDK, CDR2 SYGVNS. The CDR3 protein is CASSESMNTEAFF. In nucleotides, the CDR3 is TGTGCCAGCAGTGAATCTATGAACACTGAAGCTTTCTTT.

The chain recombines TRBV7-2 with TRBJ1-1; no definite D call. CDR3 length: 14 amino acids. Germline assignment: CDR1 SGHTA and CDR2 FQGNSA. Between the trimmed V and J ends, which lost 1 base and 3 bases, there was a span of 9 bases. DNA of the CDR3: TGTGCCAGCAGCTTAGGTATCGGACACACTGAAGCTTTCTTT. Encoded protein: CASSLGIGHTEAFF.

The CDR3 region has the DNA TGCAGTGCTAGAGAAATTACGAAAATAATGAACACTGAAGCTTTCTTT. Its translation: CSAREITKIMNTEAFF. The chain carries TRBV20-1 and TRBJ1-1; D not resolved. The CDR3 spans 16 residues. Looked up from germline, CDR1 is DFQATT and CDR2 is SNEGSKA (reference sequence). V shed 0 bases and J shed 0 bases, with 14 bases lying between them.

In its sample, this clonotype was seen a few times. CDR3 nucleotide sequence: TGTGCCAGCAGCTTGCTAGCGGGAGGCCCCACAGATACGCAGTATTTT. It is translated as CASSLLAGGPTDTQYF. This chain links TRBV7-3 with TRBJ2-3; 11 bases map to TRBD2. Germline V gives CDR1 SGHTA, CDR2 FQGTGA. The V and J ends lost 3 bases and 2 bases, in that order; junction bases with no gene match: 4. The CDR3 runs to 16 residues.

This chain links TRBV27 with TRBJ1-2; 7 nucleotides agree with TRBD1. CDR1 and CDR2 from the germline V gene are MNHEY and SMNVEV (reference sequence). There are 16 residues in the CDR3. With V trimmed by 0 bases and J by 5 bases, 9 bases remained unmatched. CDR3 sequence (DNA): TGTGCCAGCAGTTTATCTCTGGTGACAGGGATGTATGGCTACACCTTC. It is translated as CASSLSLVTGMYGYTF.

This clonotype was seen a handful of times. V and J are TRBV7-2 and TRBJ2-7; D gene unclear. The CDR3 is 16 residues long. Trimming took 2 bases from V and 4 from J, leaving 18 bases between them. The germline CDR1 and CDR2 sequences are SGHTA and FQGNSA. For the CDR3, the DNA is TGTGCCAGCAGCTTACTGGCCACCTCCGTGAGTTACGAGCAGTACTTC. Encoded protein: CASSLLATSVSYEQYF.

V usage is TRBV6-5 and J usage is TRBJ2-5, with D tentatively TRBD2 (6 bases). Germline V lookup: CDR1 MNHEY, CDR2 SVGAGI. The V gene lost 4 bases and the J gene lost 3 bases, with 15 bases spanning the gap. This CDR3 region has 15 residues. The CDR3 protein is CASSSGVTGEETQYF. The CDR3 bases are TGTGCCAGCAGTTCGGGCGTAACGGGGGAAGAGACCCAGTACTTC.

This clonotype was seen only a few times. CDR3 in DNA: TGTGCCACCAGTGAGGCCGGGACAGGCTCCTACAATGAGCAGTTCTTC. Amino acids: CATSEAGTGSYNEQFF. This chain connects TRBV24-1 to TRBJ2-1; 8 nucleotides agree with TRBD1. J lost 0 bases, V lost 4 bases, and 4 bases had no gene match. Germline V CDR1 and CDR2: KGHDR, SFDVKD. This CDR3 is 16 amino acids long.

This clonotype has only a few counts. V usage is TRBV3-1 and J usage is TRBJ1-1, with D unclear. Germline lookup yields CDR1 LGHDT and CDR2 YNNKEL (reference sequence). V was cut by 1 base and J by 7 bases, with 7 bases left in between. The CDR3 is made up of 12 amino acids. The CDR3 DNA reads TGTGCCAGCAGCCAAGCACAGAATGAAGCTTTCTTT. It translates to CASSQAQNEAFF.

This clonotype was detected only a few times. The chain is built from TRBV6-1 and TRBJ1-5, with unresolved D. The V gene lost 1 base and the J gene lost 3 bases, with 19 bases spanning the gap. The CDR3 sequence is 18 residues long. In germline, CDR1 is MNHNS, CDR2 SASEGT. The DNA of the CDR3 is TGTGCCAGCAGTGAAGGGGTAGGGTCGTCCTTTCTCAATCAGCCCCAGCATTTT. It codes for CASSEGVGSSFLNQPQHF.

This clonotype came up a few times. This sequence joins TRBV29-1 and TRBJ2-3; D call uncertain. The CDR3 loop spans 11 amino acids. Trimming shortened V by 7 bases and J by 7 bases, and 12 bases separated the two germline ends. Germline CDR1 is SQVTM and CDR2 is ANQGSEA. The CDR3 loop reads CSAAEYNTQYF. CDR3 in DNA: TGCAGCGCTGCGGAATATAATACGCAGTATTTT.

This chain connects TRBV9 to TRBJ2-5, with 8 positions matching TRBD2. The CDR3 length is 15 residues. Germline-derived CDR1 and CDR2 are SGDLS and YYNGEE. The trim removed 7 bases at V and 5 bases at J, leaving 13 bases unmatched. CDR3 DNA sequence: TGTGCCAGCGGGAAAGCGGGAGTACCGGGTGAGACCCAGTACTTC. Its translation: CASGKAGVPGETQYF.